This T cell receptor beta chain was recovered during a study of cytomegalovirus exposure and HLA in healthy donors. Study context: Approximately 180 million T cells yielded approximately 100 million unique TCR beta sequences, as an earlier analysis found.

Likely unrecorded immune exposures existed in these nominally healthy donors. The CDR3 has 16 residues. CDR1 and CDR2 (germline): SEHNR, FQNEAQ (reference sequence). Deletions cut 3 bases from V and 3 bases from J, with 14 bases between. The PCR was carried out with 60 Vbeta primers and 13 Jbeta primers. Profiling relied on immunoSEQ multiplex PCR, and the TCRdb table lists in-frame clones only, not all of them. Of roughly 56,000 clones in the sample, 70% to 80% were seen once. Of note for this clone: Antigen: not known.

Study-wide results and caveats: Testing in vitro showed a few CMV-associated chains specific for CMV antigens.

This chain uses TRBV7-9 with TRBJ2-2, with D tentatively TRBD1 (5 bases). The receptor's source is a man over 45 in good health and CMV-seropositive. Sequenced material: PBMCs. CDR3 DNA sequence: TGTGCCAGCAGCTTCGCAGGGCGAGTATACACCGGGGAGCTGTTTTTT. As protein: CASSFAGRVYTGELFF.